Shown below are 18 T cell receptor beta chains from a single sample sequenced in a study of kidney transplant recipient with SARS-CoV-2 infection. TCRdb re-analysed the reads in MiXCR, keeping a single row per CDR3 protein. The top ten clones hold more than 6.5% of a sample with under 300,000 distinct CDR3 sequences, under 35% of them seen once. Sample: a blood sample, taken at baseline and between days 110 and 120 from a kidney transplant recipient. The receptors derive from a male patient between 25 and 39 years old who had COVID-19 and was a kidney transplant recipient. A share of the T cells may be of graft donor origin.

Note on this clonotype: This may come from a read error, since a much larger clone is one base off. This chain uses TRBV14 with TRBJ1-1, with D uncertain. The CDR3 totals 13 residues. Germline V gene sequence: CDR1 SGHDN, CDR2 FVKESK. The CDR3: CAGSQDRRNEAFF. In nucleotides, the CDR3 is TGTGCCGGCAGCCAAGATCGGCGTAATGAAGCTTTCTTT.

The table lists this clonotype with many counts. The CDR3 here is CASTLRGYGNSPLHF. Written as DNA, the CDR3 is TGTGCCAGCACCTTGAGGGGGTATGGGAATTCACCCCTCCACTTT. The chain links TRBV27 to TRBJ1-6, with a tentative D call TRBD1 (6 bases). CDR3 length equals 15 residues. Germline CDR1 reads MNHEY; CDR2 reads SMNVEV (reference sequence). V was cut by 7 bases and J by 7 bases, with 17 bases left in between.

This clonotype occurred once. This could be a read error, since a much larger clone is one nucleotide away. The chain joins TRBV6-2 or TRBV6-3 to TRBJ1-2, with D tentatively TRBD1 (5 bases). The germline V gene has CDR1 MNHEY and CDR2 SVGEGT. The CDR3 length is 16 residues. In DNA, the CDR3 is TGTGCCAACAGTAGCGTGGGGACGGAGGATAACTATGGCTACACCTTC. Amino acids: CANSSVGTEDNYGYTF.

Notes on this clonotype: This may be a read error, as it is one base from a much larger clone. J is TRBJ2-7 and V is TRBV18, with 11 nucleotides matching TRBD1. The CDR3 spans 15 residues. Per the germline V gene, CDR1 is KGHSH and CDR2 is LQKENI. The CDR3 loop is CASSQGQGVSYDQYF. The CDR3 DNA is TGTGCCAGCTCACAGGGACAGGGGGTCTCCTACGATCAGTACTTC. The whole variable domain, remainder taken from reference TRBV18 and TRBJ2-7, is NAGVMQNPRHLVRRRGQEARLRCSPMKGHSHVYWYRQLPEEGLKFMVYLQKENIIDESGMPKERFSAEFPKEGPSILRIQQVVRGDSAAYFCASSQGQGVSYDQYFGPGTRLTVT.

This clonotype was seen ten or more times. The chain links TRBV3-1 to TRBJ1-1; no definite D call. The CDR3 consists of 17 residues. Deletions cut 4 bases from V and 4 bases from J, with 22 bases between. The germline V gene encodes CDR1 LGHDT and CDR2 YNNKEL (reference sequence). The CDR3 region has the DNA TGTGCCAGCAGCCTCGACGCTCCCATTTCAATTCGCACTGAAGCTTTCTTT. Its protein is CASSLDAPISIRTEAFF. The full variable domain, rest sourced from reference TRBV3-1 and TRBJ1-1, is DTAVSQTPKYLVTQMGNDKSIKCEQNLGHDTMYWYKQDSKKFLKIMFSYNNKELIINETVPNRFSPKSPDKAHLNLHINSLELGDSAVYFCASSLDAPISIRTEAFFGQGTRLTVV.

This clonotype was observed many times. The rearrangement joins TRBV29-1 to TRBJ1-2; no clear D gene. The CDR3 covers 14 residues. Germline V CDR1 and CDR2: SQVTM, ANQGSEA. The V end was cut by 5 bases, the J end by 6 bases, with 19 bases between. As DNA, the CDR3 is TGCAGCGTTTCCCATTCCTCGGCAATGGATGGCTACACCTTC. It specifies CSVSHSSAMDGYTF.

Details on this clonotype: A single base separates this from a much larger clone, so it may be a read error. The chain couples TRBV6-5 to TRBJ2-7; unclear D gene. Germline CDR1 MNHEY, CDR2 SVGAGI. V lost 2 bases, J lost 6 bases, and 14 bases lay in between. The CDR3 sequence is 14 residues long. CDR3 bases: TGTGCCAGCAGTTACGGAGAGTCTCCTGCCGAGCAGTACTTC. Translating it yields CASSYGESPAEQYF.

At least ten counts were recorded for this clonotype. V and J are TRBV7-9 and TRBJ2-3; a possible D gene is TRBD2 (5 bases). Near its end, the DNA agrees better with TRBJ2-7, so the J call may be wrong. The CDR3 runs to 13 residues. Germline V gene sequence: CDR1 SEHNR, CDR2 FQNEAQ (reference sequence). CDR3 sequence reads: CASSPDGIRGQYF. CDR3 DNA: TGTGCCAGCAGCCCCGACGGGATCCGCGGGCAGTACTTC.

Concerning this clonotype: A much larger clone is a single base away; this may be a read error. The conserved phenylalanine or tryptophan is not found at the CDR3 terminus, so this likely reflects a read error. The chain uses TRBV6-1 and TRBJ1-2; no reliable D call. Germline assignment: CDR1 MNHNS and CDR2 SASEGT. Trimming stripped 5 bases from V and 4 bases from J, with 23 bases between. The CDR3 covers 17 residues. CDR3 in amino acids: CASSPYLECRKTYGYTL. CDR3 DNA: TGTGCCAGCAGTCCATATTTGGAATGTAGAAAGACCTATGGCTACACCCTC.

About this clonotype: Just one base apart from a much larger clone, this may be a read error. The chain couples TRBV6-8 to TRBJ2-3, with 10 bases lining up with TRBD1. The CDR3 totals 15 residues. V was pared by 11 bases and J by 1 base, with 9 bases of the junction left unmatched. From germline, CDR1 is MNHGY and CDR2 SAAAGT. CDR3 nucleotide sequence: TGTGCCGGCATCACCGGGACAGGGGGCACAGATACGCAGTATTTT. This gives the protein CAGITGTGGTDTQYF.

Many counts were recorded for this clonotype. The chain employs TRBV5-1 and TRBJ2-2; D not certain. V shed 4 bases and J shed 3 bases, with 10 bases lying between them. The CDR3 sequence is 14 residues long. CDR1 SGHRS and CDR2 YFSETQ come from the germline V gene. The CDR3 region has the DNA TGCGCCAGCAGCCCATCCTCCGACACCGGGGAGCTGTTTTTT. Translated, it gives CASSPSSDTGELFF.

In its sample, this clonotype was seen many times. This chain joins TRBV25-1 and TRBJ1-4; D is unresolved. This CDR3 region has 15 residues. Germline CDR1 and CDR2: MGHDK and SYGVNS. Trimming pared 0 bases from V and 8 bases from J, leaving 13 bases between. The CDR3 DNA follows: TGTGCCAGCAGTGAATATAGCTGGGATCGGGAAAAACTGTTTTTT. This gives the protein CASSEYSWDREKLFF.

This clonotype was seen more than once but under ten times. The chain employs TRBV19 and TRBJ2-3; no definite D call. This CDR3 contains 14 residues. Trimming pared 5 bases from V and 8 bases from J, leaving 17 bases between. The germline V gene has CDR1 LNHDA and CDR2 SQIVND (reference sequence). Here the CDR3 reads CASSPGPAPGTQYF. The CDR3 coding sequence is TGTGCCAGTAGTCCCGGGCCTGCCCCAGGTACGCAGTATTTT.

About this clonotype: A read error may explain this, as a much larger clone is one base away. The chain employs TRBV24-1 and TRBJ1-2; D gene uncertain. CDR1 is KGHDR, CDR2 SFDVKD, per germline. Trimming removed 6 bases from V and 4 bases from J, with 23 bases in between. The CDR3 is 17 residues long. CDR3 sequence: CATSSHHSTRKTYGYTF. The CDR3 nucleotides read TGTGCCACCAGTTCTCACCATAGTACCAGAAAGACCTATGGCTACACCTTC.

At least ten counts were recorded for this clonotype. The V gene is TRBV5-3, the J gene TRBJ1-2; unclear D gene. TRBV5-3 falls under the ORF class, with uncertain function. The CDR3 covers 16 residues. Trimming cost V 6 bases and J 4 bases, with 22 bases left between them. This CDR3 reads CARISAVVRKTYGYTF. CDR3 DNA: TGTGCCAGAATCTCTGCAGTGGTGAGAAAGACCTATGGCTACACCTTC.

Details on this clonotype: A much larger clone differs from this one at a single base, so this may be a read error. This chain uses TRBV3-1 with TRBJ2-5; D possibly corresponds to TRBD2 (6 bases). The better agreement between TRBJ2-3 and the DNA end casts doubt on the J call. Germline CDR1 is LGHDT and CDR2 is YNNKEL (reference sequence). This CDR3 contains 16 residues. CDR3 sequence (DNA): TGTGCCAGCAGCCAAGAAGGGTTTAAGCGGGCAGGTACGCAGTATTTT. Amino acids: CASSQEGFKRAGTQYF.

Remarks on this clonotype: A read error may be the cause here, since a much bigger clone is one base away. CDR3 region: CASSLVTGTYGQYF. CDR3 nucleotides: TGCGCCAGCAGCTTGGTGACAGGGACCTACGGGCAGTACTTC. This sequence joins TRBV5-1 and TRBJ2-7; TRBD1 aligns across 7 bases. The CDR3 contains 14 residues. Germline CDR1 reads SGHRS; CDR2 reads YFSETQ.

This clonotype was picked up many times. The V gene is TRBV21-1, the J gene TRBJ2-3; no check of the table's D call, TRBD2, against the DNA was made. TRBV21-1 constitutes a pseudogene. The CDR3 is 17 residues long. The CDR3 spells CASRGNLATVMQDTQYF. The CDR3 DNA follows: TGTGCCAGCAGGGGCAACCTAGCTACAGTCATGCAAGATACGCAGTATTTT.